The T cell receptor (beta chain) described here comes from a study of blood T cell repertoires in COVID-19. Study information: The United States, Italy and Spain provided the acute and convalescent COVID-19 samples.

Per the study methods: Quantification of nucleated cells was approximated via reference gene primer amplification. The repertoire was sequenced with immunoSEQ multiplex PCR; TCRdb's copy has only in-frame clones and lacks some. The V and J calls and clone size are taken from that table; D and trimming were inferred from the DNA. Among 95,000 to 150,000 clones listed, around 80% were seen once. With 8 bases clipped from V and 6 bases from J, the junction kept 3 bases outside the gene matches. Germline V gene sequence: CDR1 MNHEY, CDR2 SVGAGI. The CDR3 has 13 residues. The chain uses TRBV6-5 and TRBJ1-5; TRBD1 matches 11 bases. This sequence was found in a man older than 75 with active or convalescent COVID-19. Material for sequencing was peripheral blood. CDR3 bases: TGTGCCAGCGGACAGGGGGCGTTTCAGCCCCAGCATTTT. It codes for CASGQGAFQPQHF.